The entry that follows covers one T cell receptor beta chain sequence. Its antigen is as yet unknown. This CDR3 is missing its conserved last phenylalanine or tryptophan, likely due to a read error. The DNA is omitted, as the CDR3 cannot be located on it reliably, and the CDR3 follows TCRdb's listing. This sample is part of a study of regulatory T cells in long-lasting Graves disease. In the study overall: New Graves' disease cases had less than 3 months of antithyroid drugs. Whole-study results and caveats: Thyroid tissue was not sampled; only peripheral blood was.

Described time point: newly diagnosed GD, antithyroid drugs for less than 3 months. RNA extracted from PBMCs served as the sequencing template. Diagnosis followed American Thyroid Association guidelines for Graves' disease. Germline values: CDR1 SGHTA, CDR2 FQGNSA. The CDR3 length equals 13 residues, ends included. iRepertoire HTBI primers and Arm-PCR of CDR3 regions built TCR beta libraries. TCRdb analysed the multiplex PCR reads with MiXCR anew, one entry per CDR3 protein. The repertoire holds a few hundred thousand distinct CDR3 sequences, just over 20% seen once, with 11% to 15% in the top ten. J is TRBJ1-5 and V is TRBV7-2; TRBD1 is the table's D call and was not checked against the DNA. The sequenced sample was peripheral blood mononuclear cells (PBMCs), obtained at new diagnosis, from a patient treated with antithyroid drugs. The sequence came from a female donor with Graves disease. The CDR3 region is CASSLNSRDGKHL.